This entry describes one TCR beta chain. CDR3 size: 16 residues. The germline gives CDR1 MNHEY, CDR2 SVGEGT. V was pared by 9 bases and J by 0 bases, with 20 bases between. This sample is part of a study of T cells after yellow fever vaccination. Study results and caveats: Though weaker, the secondary response peaked faster, on day 5 versus 15.

For TCR, cDNA came from 5'RACE template switching, which added a universal primer site and UMIs. TCRdb reanalysed the 5' RACE reads using MiXCR and keeps one entry per CDR3 protein. The data show 50,000 to 60,000 distinct CDR3 sequences, with approximately 6.1% seen just once and 30% to 35% held by the top ten. This clonotype was obtained from a man in his late teens or twenties who received the YFV17D yellow fever vaccine. Here the sequenced sample was PBMCs, either bulk or a sorted T-cell subset (CD4+, CD8+, memory, or dextramer-sorted; not recorded which), taken on the day of the yellow fever booster vaccination. The chain links TRBV6-2 or TRBV6-3 to TRBJ1-1; D might be TRBD1 (5 bases). CDR3 bases: TGTGCCAGTAATAGGGGAAGGAGGCTAATGAACACTGAAGCTTTCTTT. Its protein is CASNRGRRLMNTEAFF.